The 30 T cell receptor beta chains below come from one sample, sequenced in a study of CD8 T cells in Susac syndrome. Reverse transcription of about 0.45 to 1 ug RNA was performed with random hexamers. TCRdb independently ran MiXCR on the immunoSEQ multiplex PCR reads; one entry per CDR3 protein. The sample consists of around 150,000 distinct CDR3 sequences, around 94% of them appearing once. Sequenced sample: CD4+ T cells from PBMCs. These receptors came from a human donor in good health.

This clonotype was seen only a few times. The gene calls are TRBV5-1 and TRBJ2-1; D may be TRBD1 (6 bases). Germline CDR1 and CDR2: SGHRS and YFSETQ. Deletions cut 0 bases from V and 9 bases from J, with 10 bases between. This CDR3 is built from 13 residues. The CDR3 nucleotides are TGCGCCAGCAGCTTGGCCCAGGGGAGTGAGCAGTTCTTC. It encodes CASSLAQGSEQFF. The whole variable domain, filled in from reference TRBV5-1 and TRBJ2-1, reads KAGVTQTPRYLIKTRGQQVTLSCSPISGHRSVSWYQQTPGQGLQFLFEYFSETQRNKGNFPGRFSGRQFSNSRSEMNVSTLELGDSALYLCASSLAQGSEQFFGPGTRLTVL.

The chain recombines TRBV10-3 with TRBJ2-7, with 10 bases identical to TRBD1. Losses at the gene ends were 4 bases for V and 1 base for J; bases not matched to a gene: 1. Germline V gives CDR1 ENHRY, CDR2 SYGVKD. This CDR3 has 14 residues. CDR3 in amino acids: CAISGTGGSYEQYF. CDR3 nucleotides: TGTGCCATCAGTGGGACAGGGGGTTCCTACGAGCAGTACTTC.

This chain joins TRBV30 and TRBJ2-1; 7 bases are shared with TRBD2. In germline, CDR1 is GTSNPN, CDR2 SVGIG (reference sequence). CDR3 length equals 13 residues. Losses at the gene ends were 3 bases for V and 9 bases for J; bases not matched to a gene: 8. For the CDR3, the DNA is TGTGCCTGGAGAGCTACTAGCGTGAGTGAGCAGTTCTTC. Its protein product is CAWRATSVSEQFF.

This chain uses TRBV9 with TRBJ2-7; D perhaps matches TRBD1 (5 bases). Trimming pared 4 bases from V and 4 bases from J, leaving 15 bases between. Germline CDR1 reads SGDLS; CDR2 reads YYNGEE. The CDR3 sequence is 14 residues long. DNA for the CDR3: TGTGCCAGCAGCCCCAGGGTTGAAGCTTACGAGCAGTACTTC. Its protein product is CASSPRVEAYEQYF.

The chain joins TRBV4-3 to TRBJ2-2; D is unclear. Deletions cut 2 bases from V and 1 base from J, with 8 bases between. The CDR3 loop spans 15 amino acids. The germline gives CDR1 LGHNA, CDR2 YSLEER. Written as DNA, the CDR3 is TGCGCCAGCAGCCAACCGGGCCTGAACACCGGGGAGCTGTTTTTT. Its translation: CASSQPGLNTGELFF.

The chain has TRBV15 and TRBJ2-3, with a tentative D call TRBD2 (6 bases). The V gene lost 0 bases and the J gene lost 6 bases, with 16 bases spanning the gap. The germline V gene encodes CDR1 LNHNV and CDR2 YYDKDF (reference sequence). The CDR3 runs 16 residues. This CDR3 is CATSREGRRRGDTQYF. The CDR3 DNA is TGTGCCACCAGCAGAGAGGGTAGGAGACGGGGGGATACGCAGTATTTT.

There are a few counts of this clonotype. The rearrangement links TRBV2 to TRBJ2-7; 14 nucleotides match TRBD2. CDR1 and CDR2 from the germline V gene are SNHLY and FYNNEI. The CDR3 is 14 amino acids. After removal of 6 bases from V and 3 bases from J, the junction contained 1 base not matched to a gene. This CDR3 is CASRGTSGGYEQYF. The CDR3, as DNA: TGTGCCAGCAGGGGGACTAGCGGGGGCTACGAGCAGTACTTC.

The V and J genes are TRBV18 and TRBJ2-7, with TRBD2 matching over 10 bases. The V gene's germline CDR1 is KGHSH and CDR2 LQKENI. This CDR3 is 15 amino acids long. Trimming took 3 bases from V and 6 from J; bases not matched to a gene: 8. The CDR3 spells CASSPASGGHGEQYF. In DNA, the CDR3 is TGTGCCAGCTCACCCGCTAGCGGGGGTCACGGCGAGCAGTACTTC. Together with reference TRBV18 and TRBJ2-7, the CDR3 gives the full variable domain: NAGVMQNPRHLVRRRGQEARLRCSPMKGHSHVYWYRQLPEEGLKFMVYLQKENIIDESGMPKERFSAEFPKEGPSILRIQQVVRGDSAAYFCASSPASGGHGEQYFGPGTRLTVT.

The chain employs TRBV20-1 and TRBJ1-1; possibly TRBD1 for D (6 bases). The V end lost 5 bases, the J end lost 2 bases, and 9 bases lay between the germline ends. CDR3 length: 12 amino acids. Per the germline V gene, CDR1 is DFQATT and CDR2 is SNEGSKA (reference sequence). The CDR3 here is CSAPQGNTEAFF. DNA of the CDR3: TGCAGTGCTCCACAGGGAAACACTGAAGCTTTCTTT.

The gene calls are TRBV20-1 and TRBJ2-3, with D perhaps TRBD2 (6 bases). CDR3 length: 15 residues. Germline CDR1 is DFQATT and CDR2 is SNEGSKA (reference sequence). Trimming took off 5 bases at V and 5 bases at J, with 20 bases between the two ends. The DNA of the CDR3 is TGCAGTGCTGCTGACAGCCGACTAGTTGGAGATACGCAGTATTTT. This encodes CSAADSRLVGDTQYF.

This chain joins TRBV25-1 and TRBJ2-5, with 8 bases matching TRBD1. The germline CDR1 and CDR2 sequences are MGHDK and SYGVNS. There are 14 residues in the CDR3. V dropped 10 bases and J dropped 8; count of bases not matched to a gene: 15. The CDR3 spells CATGGRGQDTTQYF. Here the CDR3 DNA reads TGTGCCACCGGGGGTCGGGGACAGGACACTACCCAGTACTTC.

This chain joins TRBV3-1 and TRBJ2-5; D is unclear. The germline gives CDR1 LGHDT, CDR2 YNNKEL (reference sequence). The CDR3 consists of 12 residues. V was trimmed by 4 bases and J by 5 bases, leaving 8 bases between them. The CDR3 loop is CASSPASETQYF. CDR3 DNA: TGTGCCAGCAGCCCGGCTTCGGAGACCCAGTACTTC.

The chain combines TRBV7-9 with TRBJ2-5; D gene ambiguous. The V gene lost 5 bases and the J gene lost 2 bases, with 18 bases spanning the gap. Germline CDR1 is SEHNR and CDR2 is FQNEAQ (reference sequence). The CDR3 spans 16 residues. The CDR3, as DNA: TGTGCCAGCAGCAGGTCGCTGGAAGCCAAACAAGAGACCCAGTACTTC. Protein product: CASSRSLEAKQETQYF.

This rearrangement joins TRBV29-1 to TRBJ2-3, with D hard to call. The CDR3 covers 13 residues. CDR1 and CDR2 from the germline V gene are SQVTM and ANQGSEA. V was shortened by 1 base and J by 0 bases, with 5 bases between the two germline ends. CDR3 sequence reads: CSVEVDSTDTQYF. The CDR3 DNA reads as TGCAGCGTTGAAGTAGATAGCACAGATACGCAGTATTTT.

This rearrangement joins TRBV20-1 to TRBJ1-2, with D maybe TRBD1 (6 bases). V lost 5 bases and J lost 10, with 14 bases in between. CDR3 length: 11 amino acids. Germline CDR1 reads DFQATT; CDR2 reads SNEGSKA (reference sequence). The CDR3: CSAGFRGSYTF. In nucleotides, the CDR3 is TGCAGTGCTGGCTTCAGGGGATCCTACACCTTC.

CDR3 nucleotide sequence: TGTGCCAGCAGCGTAGAGAAAGATACGCAGTATTTT. Translation gives CASSVEKDTQYF. This sequence joins TRBV9 and TRBJ2-3; no firm D call. The length of the CDR3 is 12 residues. V gave up 0 bases and J gave up 5 bases, with 4 bases separating them. CDR1 is SGDLS and CDR2 is YYNGEE in the germline V gene.

The chain recombines TRBV7-2 with TRBJ2-2; D remains unclear. The CDR3 contains 13 residues. Trimming stripped 5 bases from V and 6 bases from J, with 10 bases between. CDR1 SGHTA and CDR2 FQGNSA come from the germline V gene. The CDR3: CASSPRTAGELFF. CDR3 coding DNA: TGTGCCAGCAGCCCCCGGACGGCCGGGGAGCTGTTTTTT.

The J gene is TRBJ2-1, the V gene TRBV30; D is undetermined. The length of the CDR3 is 15 residues. Germline lookup yields CDR1 GTSNPN and CDR2 SVGIG (reference sequence). Trimming left V 4 bases short and J 0 bases short, with 13 bases between. CDR3 in DNA: TGTGCCTGGACACCCCACCTGAGCTCCTACAATGAGCAGTTCTTC. Amino acids: CAWTPHLSSYNEQFF.

This chain uses TRBV25-1 with TRBJ2-1; D gene uncertain. Trimming removed 4 bases from V and 5 bases from J, with 12 bases in between. Germline V gene lookup returns CDR1 MGHDK and CDR2 SYGVNS. The CDR3 consists of 14 residues. CDR3 in DNA: TGTGCCAGCAGTGTGCCGAGGTCCGACAATGAGCAGTTCTTC. Translation: CASSVPRSDNEQFF.

The rearrangement uses TRBV28 and TRBJ1-5; tentative D call: TRBD1 (6 bases). Per germline, CDR1 MDHEN and CDR2 SYDVKM. CDR3 size: 16 residues. Trimming cost V 4 bases and J 1 base, with 14 bases left between them. CDR3 sequence (DNA): TGTGCCAGCAGTTCCTCCCAGGGGAGGAGCAATCAGCCCCAGCATTTT. Its protein is CASSSSQGRSNQPQHF.

J is TRBJ2-1 and V is TRBV29-1, with 11 bases fitting TRBD2. The CDR3 contains 14 residues. V dropped 4 bases and J dropped 3; count of bases not matched to a gene: 2. Germline lookup yields CDR1 SQVTM and CDR2 ANQGSEA. CDR3: CSVVSGGVYNEQFF. The CDR3 DNA is TGCAGCGTTGTTAGCGGGGGGGTCTACAATGAGCAGTTCTTC.

This rearrangement joins TRBV9 to TRBJ2-1, with D perhaps TRBD1 or TRBD2 (5 bases each). Germline loops: CDR1 SGDLS, CDR2 YYNGEE. CDR3 size: 15 residues. Trimming left V 1 base short and J 4 bases short, with 12 bases between. The CDR3 reads CASSVTGAPYNEQFF. For the CDR3, the DNA is TGTGCCAGCAGCGTAACCGGGGCCCCTTACAATGAGCAGTTCTTC.

The chain links TRBV20-1 to TRBJ2-1; D not certain. V was clipped by 6 bases and J by 1 base, with 10 bases between them. The CDR3 consists of 13 residues. The germline gives CDR1 DFQATT, CDR2 SNEGSKA (reference sequence). This chain's CDR3 is CSADGSSYNEQFF. CDR3 bases: TGCAGTGCGGATGGAAGTTCCTACAATGAGCAGTTCTTC.

The chain couples TRBV20-1 to TRBJ2-7; D ambiguous. The germline V gene encodes CDR1 DFQATT and CDR2 SNEGSKA (reference sequence). The V and J ends lost 0 bases and 3 bases respectively, with 12 bases between them. The CDR3 runs 14 residues. CDR3 DNA sequence: TGCAGTGCTAGAGATAGGCAGGCGCGCTACGAGCAGTACTTC. Residues: CSARDRQARYEQYF.

The gene calls are TRBV3-1 and TRBJ2-2; D gene ambiguous. CDR3 length: 15 residues. V shed 4 bases and J shed 0 bases, with 9 bases lying between them. From germline, CDR1 is LGHDT and CDR2 YNNKEL (reference sequence). In DNA, the CDR3 is TGTGCCAGCAGCCCTTGGGCCGCGAACACCGGGGAGCTGTTTTTT. Its translation is CASSPWAANTGELFF. The full variable domain, its missing parts supplied by reference TRBV3-1 and TRBJ2-2, is DTAVSQTPKYLVTQMGNDKSIKCEQNLGHDTMYWYKQDSKKFLKIMFSYNNKELIINETVPNRFSPKSPDKAHLNLHINSLELGDSAVYFCASSPWAANTGELFFGEGSRLTVL.

The V call is TRBV4-2, the J call TRBJ1-4; no clear D. The germline V and J ends were trimmed by 5 bases and 6 bases, with 13 bases remaining between them. The CDR3 consists of 14 residues. CDR1 LGHNA and CDR2 YNFKEQ come from the germline V gene. CDR3 in DNA: TGTGCCAGCAGCACACAGCCCCAAGATGAAAAACTGTTTTTT. Translation gives CASSTQPQDEKLFF.

The V gene is TRBV30, the J gene TRBJ1-5; 7 positions agree with TRBD1. Trimming cost V 2 bases and J 0 bases; bases outside gene matches: 4. Germline CDR1 and CDR2: GTSNPN and SVGIG (reference sequence). The CDR3 consists of 15 residues. The CDR3, as DNA: TGTGCCTGGAGTAAGACAGGGAATAGCAATCAGCCCCAGCATTTT. Translating gives CAWSKTGNSNQPQHF.

CDR3 bases: TGCAGCGTTGGAGTCCGGGGGGGCACAGATACGCAGTATTTT. Its protein is CSVGVRGGTDTQYF. The V call is TRBV29-1, the J call TRBJ2-3; 7 positions match TRBD2. The CDR3 runs to 14 residues. The junction had 5 bases not matched to a gene; V was cut back by 4 bases and J by 1 base. Looked up from germline, CDR1 is SQVTM and CDR2 is ANQGSEA.

The chain is built from TRBV20-1 and TRBJ2-7; the D gene is possibly TRBD1 (5 bases). The CDR3 is 13 residues long. Germline-derived CDR1 and CDR2 are DFQATT and SNEGSKA (reference sequence). V was cut by 1 base and J by 0 bases, with 7 bases left in between. Here the CDR3 DNA reads TGCAGTGCTAGAGGTGACAGCTCCTACGAGCAGTACTTC. The encoded protein is CSARGDSSYEQYF.

The CDR3 here is CASSEVGAPSNEQFF. For the CDR3, the DNA is TGTGCCAGCAGCGAGGTGGGGGCCCCAAGCAATGAGCAGTTCTTC. The chain is built from TRBV7-3 and TRBJ2-1, with a tentative D call TRBD1 (6 bases). V gave up 5 bases and J gave up 6 bases, with 17 bases separating them. The CDR3 length is 15 residues. Germline lookup yields CDR1 SGHTA and CDR2 FQGTGA.